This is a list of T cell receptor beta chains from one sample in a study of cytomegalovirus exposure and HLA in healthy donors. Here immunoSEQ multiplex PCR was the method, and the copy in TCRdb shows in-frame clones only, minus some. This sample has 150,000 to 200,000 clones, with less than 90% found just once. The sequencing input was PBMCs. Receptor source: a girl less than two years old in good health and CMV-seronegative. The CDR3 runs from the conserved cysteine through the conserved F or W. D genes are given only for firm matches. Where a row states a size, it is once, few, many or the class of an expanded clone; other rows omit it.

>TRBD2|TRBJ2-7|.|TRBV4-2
CASSQEPSGGTYEQYF
TGTGCCAGCAGCCAAGAACCGAGCGGGGGCACCTACGAGCAGTACTTC
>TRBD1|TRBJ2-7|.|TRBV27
CASSFGQGAREQYF
TGTGCCAGCAGTTTTGGTCAGGGGGCGCGGGAGCAGTACTTC
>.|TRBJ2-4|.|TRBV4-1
CASRGARKNIQYF
TGCGCCAGCAGAGGTGCTAGAAAAAACATTCAGTACTTC
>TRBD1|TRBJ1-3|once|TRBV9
CASSRETGPHSGNTIYF
TGTGCCAGCAGCAGGGAGACAGGGCCCCACTCTGGAAACACCATATATTTT
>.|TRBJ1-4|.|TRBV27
CASSPDTLGEKLFF
TGTGCCAGCAGCCCGGACACCCTTGGCGAAAAACTGTTTTTT
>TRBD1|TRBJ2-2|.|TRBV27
CASSDTGGAGAGELFF
TGTGCCAGCAGTGATACAGGGGGCGCCGGGGCCGGGGAGCTGTTTTTT
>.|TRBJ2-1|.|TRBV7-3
CASSPDPGNEQFF
TGTGCCAGCAGCCCTGACCCGGGGAATGAGCAGTTCTTC
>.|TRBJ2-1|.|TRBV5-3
CARSLAVTRVAYNEQFF
TGTGCCAGAAGCTTGGCTGTAACCAGGGTAGCCTACAATGAGCAGTTCTTC
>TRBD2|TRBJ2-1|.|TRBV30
CAWKLAGGDTYNEQFF
TGTGCCTGGAAACTAGCGGGGGGGGACACCTACAATGAGCAGTTCTTC
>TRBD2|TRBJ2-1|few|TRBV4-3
CASSQGTSGVYNEQFF
TGCGCCAGCAGCCAAGGCACTAGCGGGGTGTACAATGAGCAGTTCTTC
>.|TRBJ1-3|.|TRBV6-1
CASSEVKWSSGNTIYF
TGTGCCAGCAGTGAAGTCAAATGGAGCTCTGGAAACACCATATATTTT
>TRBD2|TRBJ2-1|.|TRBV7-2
CASSPTGGAYNEQFF
TGTGCCAGCAGCCCCACGGGGGGGGCCTACAATGAGCAGTTCTTC
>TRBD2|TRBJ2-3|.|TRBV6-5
CASVGRSTDTQYF
TGTGCCAGTGTCGGGAGGTCCACAGATACGCAGTATTTT
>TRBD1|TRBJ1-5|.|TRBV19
CASSIPSRDRGSDGQPQHF
TGTGCCAGTAGTATCCCTTCGCGGGACAGGGGCAGCGACGGTCAGCCCCAGCATTTT
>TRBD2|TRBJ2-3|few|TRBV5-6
CASSLAQKGRAGADTQYF
TGTGCCAGCAGCTTGGCTCAGAAAGGTCGAGCGGGGGCAGATACGCAGTATTTT
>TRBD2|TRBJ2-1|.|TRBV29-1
CSVGEGYNEQFF
TGCAGCGTTGGGGAGGGCTACAATGAGCAGTTCTTC
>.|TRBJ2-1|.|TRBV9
CASSVGLAASYNEQFF
TGTGCCAGCAGCGTAGGGTTAGCGGCCTCCTACAATGAGCAGTTCTTC
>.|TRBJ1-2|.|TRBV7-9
CASSQLIGQSGVYGYTF
TGTGCCAGCAGCCAACTAATTGGACAGAGCGGGGTTTATGGCTACACCTTC
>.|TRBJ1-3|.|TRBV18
CASSPGTTGNTIYF
TGTGCCAGCTCCCCAGGGACAACCGGAAACACCATATATTTT
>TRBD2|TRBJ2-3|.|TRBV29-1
CSVARGGPDTQYF
TGCAGCGTTGCGCGGGGGGGCCCGGATACGCAGTATTTT
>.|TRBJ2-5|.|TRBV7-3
CASSAQGGNQETQYF
TGTGCCAGCAGTGCACAGGGGGGGAATCAAGAGACCCAGTACTTC
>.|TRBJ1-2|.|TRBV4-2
CASSQDANFHGYTF
TGTGCCAGCAGCCAAGACGCCAACTTCCATGGCTACACCTTC
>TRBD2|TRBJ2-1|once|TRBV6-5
CASRLTSGGYNEQFF
TGTGCCAGCAGACTCACTAGCGGGGGATACAATGAGCAGTTCTTC
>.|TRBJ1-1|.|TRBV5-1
CASSLQGNTEAFF
TGCGCCAGCAGCTTACAGGGGAACACTGAAGCTTTCTTT
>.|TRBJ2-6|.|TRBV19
CASSIRSEPGANVLTF
TGTGCCAGTAGTATACGATCAGAACCTGGGGCCAACGTCCTGACTTTC
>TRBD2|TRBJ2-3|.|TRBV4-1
CASSQELPAGEEDTQYF
TGCGCCAGCAGCCAAGAACTCCCCGCGGGAGAAGAAGATACGCAGTATTTT
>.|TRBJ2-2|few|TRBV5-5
CASSLLGVRTGELFF
TGTGCCAGCAGCCTCCTCGGGGTAAGAACCGGGGAGCTGTTTTTT
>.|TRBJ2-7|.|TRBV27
CASRFNGGTYEQYF
TGTGCCAGCAGATTCAATGGCGGAACCTACGAGCAGTACTTC
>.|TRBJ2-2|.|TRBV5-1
CASSFSGSIGELFF
TGCGCCAGCAGCTTCTCGGGTTCGATCGGGGAGCTGTTTTTT
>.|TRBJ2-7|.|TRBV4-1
CASSQGGGKDEQYF
TGCGCCAGCAGCCAAGGTGGAGGCAAGGACGAGCAGTACTTC
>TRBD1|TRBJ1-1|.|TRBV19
CASRGQGAKEAFF
TGTGCCAGTAGAGGACAGGGGGCCAAGGAAGCTTTCTTT
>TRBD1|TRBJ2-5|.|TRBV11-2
CASSWGQQETQYF
TGTGCCAGCAGCTGGGGACAGCAAGAGACCCAGTACTTC
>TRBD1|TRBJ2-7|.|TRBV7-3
CASSSQGTGTEQYF
TGTGCCAGCAGCTCACAGGGGACAGGGACCGAGCAGTACTTC
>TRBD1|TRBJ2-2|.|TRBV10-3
CAISPGQGNTGELFF
TGTGCCATCAGCCCGGGACAGGGGAACACCGGGGAGCTGTTTTTT
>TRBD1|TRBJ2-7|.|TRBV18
CASSPLSLGDRERYEQYF
TGTGCCAGCTCACCACTCTCGCTAGGGGACAGGGAACGCTACGAGCAGTACTTC